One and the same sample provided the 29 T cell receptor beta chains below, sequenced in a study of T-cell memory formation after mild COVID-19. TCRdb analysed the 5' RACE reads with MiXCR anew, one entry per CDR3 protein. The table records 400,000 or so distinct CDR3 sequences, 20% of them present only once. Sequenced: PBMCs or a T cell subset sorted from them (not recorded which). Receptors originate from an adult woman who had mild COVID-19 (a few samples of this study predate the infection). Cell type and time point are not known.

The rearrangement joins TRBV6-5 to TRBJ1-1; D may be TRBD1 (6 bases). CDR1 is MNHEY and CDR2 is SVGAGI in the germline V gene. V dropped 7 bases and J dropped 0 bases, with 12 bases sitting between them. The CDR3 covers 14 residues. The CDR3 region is CASKSRGLNTEAFF. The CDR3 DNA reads TGTGCCAGCAAAAGCAGGGGATTGAACACTGAAGCTTTCTTT.

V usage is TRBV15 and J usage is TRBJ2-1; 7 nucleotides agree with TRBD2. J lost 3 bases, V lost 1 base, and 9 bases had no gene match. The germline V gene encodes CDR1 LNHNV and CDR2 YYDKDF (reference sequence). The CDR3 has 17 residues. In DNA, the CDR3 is TGTGCCACCAGCAGAGCCACTAGCGCCAGAGACTACAATGAGCAGTTCTTC. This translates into CATSRATSARDYNEQFF.

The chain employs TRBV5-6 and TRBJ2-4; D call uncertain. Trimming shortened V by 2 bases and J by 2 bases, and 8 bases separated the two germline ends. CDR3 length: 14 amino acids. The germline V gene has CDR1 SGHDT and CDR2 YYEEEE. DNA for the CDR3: TGTGCCAGCAGCTTCGACGGCTCCAAAAACATTCAGTACTTC. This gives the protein CASSFDGSKNIQYF.

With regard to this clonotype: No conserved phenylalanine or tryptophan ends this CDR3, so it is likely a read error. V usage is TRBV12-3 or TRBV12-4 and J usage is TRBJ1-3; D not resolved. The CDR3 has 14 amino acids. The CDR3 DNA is TGTGCGTGCAGTTGCATCCTGGGAGGAAACACCATATATGTT. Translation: CACSCILGGNTIYV.

The CDR3 spells CASSYGSVSGRANTQYF. For the CDR3, the DNA is TGTGCCAGCAGTTACGGTTCGGTGAGCGGGAGGGCCAACACCCAGTACTTC. The rearrangement links TRBV6-2 or TRBV6-3 to TRBJ2-5; 10 bases are shared with TRBD2. The trim removed 2 bases at V and 8 bases at J, leaving 14 bases unmatched. The CDR3 loop spans 17 amino acids. Germline CDR1 is MNHEY and CDR2 is SVGEGT.

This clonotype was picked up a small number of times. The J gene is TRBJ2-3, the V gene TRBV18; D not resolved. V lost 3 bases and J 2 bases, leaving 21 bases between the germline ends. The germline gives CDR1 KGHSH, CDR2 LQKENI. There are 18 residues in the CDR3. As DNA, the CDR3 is TGTGCCAGCTCACCGCCTACTGGAACAGCACTTTCCACAGATACGCAGTATTTT. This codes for CASSPPTGTALSTDTQYF.

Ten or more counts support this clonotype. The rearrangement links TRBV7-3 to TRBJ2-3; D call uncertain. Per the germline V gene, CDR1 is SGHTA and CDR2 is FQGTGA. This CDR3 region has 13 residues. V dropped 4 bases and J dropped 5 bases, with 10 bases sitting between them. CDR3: CASSYVVEDTQYF. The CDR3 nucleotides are TGTGCCAGCAGCTACGTTGTTGAAGATACGCAGTATTTT.

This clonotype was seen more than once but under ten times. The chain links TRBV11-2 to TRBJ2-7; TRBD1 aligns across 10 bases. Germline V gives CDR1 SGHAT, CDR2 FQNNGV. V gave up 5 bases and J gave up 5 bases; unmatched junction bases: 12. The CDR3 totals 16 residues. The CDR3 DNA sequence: TGTGCCAGCAGCAACTTCGGGACAGGGGACTGGGACGAGCAGTACTTC. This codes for CASSNFGTGDWDEQYF.

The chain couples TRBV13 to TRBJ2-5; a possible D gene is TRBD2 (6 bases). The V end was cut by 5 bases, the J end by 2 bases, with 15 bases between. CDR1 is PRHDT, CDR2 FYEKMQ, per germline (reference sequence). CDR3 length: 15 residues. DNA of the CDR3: TGTGCCAGCAGCCATGGGTCGGGGGTACAAGAGACCCAGTACTTC. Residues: CASSHGSGVQETQYF.

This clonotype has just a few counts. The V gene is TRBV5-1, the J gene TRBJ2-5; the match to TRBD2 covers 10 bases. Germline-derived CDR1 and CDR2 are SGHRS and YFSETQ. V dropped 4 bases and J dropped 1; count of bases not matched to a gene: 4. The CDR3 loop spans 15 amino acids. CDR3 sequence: CASSRSGGSQETQYF. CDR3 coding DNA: TGCGCCAGCAGCCGTAGCGGGGGGTCCCAAGAGACCCAGTACTTC.

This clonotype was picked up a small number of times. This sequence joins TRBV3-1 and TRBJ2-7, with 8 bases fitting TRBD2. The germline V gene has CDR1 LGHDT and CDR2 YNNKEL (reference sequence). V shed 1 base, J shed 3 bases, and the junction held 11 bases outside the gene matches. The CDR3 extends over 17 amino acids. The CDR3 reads CASSQVRTSNLYYEQYF. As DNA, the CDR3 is TGTGCCAGCAGCCAAGTAAGGACTAGCAACCTTTACTACGAGCAGTACTTC.

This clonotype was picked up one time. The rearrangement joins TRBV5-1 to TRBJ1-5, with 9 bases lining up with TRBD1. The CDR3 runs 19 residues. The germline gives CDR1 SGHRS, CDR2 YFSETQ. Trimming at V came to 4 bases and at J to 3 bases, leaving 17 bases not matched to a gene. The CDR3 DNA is TGCGCCAGCAGCGCCCCCCGGGACAGGGATCTGGGTTACAATCAGCCCCAGCATTTT. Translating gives CASSAPRDRDLGYNQPQHF.

This CDR3 reads CASSVLAGGLETQYF. The CDR3, as DNA: TGTGCCAGCAGCGTCCTAGCGGGGGGGCTAGAGACCCAGTACTTC. The chain couples TRBV5-6 to TRBJ2-5; 12 bases fit TRBD2. The length of the CDR3 is 15 residues. Germline CDR1 SGHDT, CDR2 YYEEEE. V shed 4 bases, J shed 4 bases, and the junction held 5 bases outside the gene matches.

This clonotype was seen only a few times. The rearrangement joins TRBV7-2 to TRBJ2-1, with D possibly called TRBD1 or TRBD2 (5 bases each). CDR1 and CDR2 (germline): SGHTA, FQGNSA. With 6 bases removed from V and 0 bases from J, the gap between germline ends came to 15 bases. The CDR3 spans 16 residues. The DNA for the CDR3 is TGTGCCAGCAGGACCCGGGGCCTTAGCTCCTACAATGAGCAGTTCTTC. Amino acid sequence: CASRTRGLSSYNEQFF.

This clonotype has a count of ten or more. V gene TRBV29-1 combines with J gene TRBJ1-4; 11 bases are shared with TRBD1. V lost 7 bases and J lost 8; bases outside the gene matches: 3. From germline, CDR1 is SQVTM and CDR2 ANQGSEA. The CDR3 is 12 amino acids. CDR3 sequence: CSGRTGGEKLFF. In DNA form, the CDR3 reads TGCAGCGGACGGACAGGGGGCGAAAAACTGTTTTTT.

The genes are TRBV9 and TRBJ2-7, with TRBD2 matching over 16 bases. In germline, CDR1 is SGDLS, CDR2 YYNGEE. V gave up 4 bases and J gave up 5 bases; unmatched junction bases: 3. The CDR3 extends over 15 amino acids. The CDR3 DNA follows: TGTGCCAGCAGCCCCGGGACTAGCGGGGGGGACGAGCAGTACTTC. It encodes CASSPGTSGGDEQYF.

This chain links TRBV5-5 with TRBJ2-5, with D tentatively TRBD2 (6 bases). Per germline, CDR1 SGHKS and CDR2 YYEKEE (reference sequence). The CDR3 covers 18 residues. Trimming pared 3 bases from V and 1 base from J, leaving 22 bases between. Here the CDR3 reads CASSSRATGTQFQETQYF. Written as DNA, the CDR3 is TGTGCCAGCAGCTCCCGAGCCACCGGGACTCAGTTCCAAGAGACCCAGTACTTC.

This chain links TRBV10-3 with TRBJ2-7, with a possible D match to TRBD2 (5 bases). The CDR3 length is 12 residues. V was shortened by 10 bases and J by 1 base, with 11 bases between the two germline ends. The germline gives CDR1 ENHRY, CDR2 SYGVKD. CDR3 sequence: CATGKGSYEQYF. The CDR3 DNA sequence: TGTGCCACCGGGAAAGGGTCCTACGAGCAGTACTTC.

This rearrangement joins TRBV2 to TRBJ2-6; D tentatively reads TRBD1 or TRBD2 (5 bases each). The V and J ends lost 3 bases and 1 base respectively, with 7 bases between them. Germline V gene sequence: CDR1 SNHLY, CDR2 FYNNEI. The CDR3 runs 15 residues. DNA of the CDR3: TGTGCCAGCAGTGATGGGGGATCTGGGGCCAACGTCCTGACTTTC. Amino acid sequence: CASSDGGSGANVLTF.

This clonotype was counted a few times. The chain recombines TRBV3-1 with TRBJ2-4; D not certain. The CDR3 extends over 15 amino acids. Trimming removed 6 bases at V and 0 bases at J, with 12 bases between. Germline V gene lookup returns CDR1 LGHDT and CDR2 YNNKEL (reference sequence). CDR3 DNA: TGTGCCAGCAGTACCGCGTATCTAGCCAAAAACATTCAGTACTTC. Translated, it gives CASSTAYLAKNIQYF. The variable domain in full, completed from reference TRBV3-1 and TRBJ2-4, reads DTAVSQTPKYLVTQMGNDKSIKCEQNLGHDTMYWYKQDSKKFLKIMFSYNNKELIINETVPNRFSPKSPDKAHLNLHINSLELGDSAVYFCASSTAYLAKNIQYFGAGTRLSVL.

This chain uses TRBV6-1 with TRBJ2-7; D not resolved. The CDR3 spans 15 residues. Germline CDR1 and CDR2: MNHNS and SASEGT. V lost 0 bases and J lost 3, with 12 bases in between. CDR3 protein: CASSEARRLLYEQYF. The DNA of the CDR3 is TGTGCCAGCAGTGAAGCGCGCAGATTACTCTACGAGCAGTACTTC.

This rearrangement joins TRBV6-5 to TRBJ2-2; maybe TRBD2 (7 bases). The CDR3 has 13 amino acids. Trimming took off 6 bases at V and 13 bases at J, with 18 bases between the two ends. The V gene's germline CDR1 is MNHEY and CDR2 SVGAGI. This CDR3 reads CASSAYTGGGLFF. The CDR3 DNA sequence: TGTGCCAGCAGCGCCTATACGGGGGGCGGGCTGTTTTTT.

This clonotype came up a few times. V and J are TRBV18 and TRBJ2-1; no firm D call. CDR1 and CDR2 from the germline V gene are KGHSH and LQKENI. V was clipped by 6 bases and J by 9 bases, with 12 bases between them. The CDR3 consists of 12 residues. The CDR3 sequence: CASSLIMLEQFF. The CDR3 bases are TGTGCCAGCTCCCTAATTATGCTTGAGCAGTTCTTC. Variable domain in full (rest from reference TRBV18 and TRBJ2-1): NAGVMQNPRHLVRRRGQEARLRCSPMKGHSHVYWYRQLPEEGLKFMVYLQKENIIDESGMPKERFSAEFPKEGPSILRIQQVVRGDSAAYFCASSLIMLEQFFGPGTRLTVL.

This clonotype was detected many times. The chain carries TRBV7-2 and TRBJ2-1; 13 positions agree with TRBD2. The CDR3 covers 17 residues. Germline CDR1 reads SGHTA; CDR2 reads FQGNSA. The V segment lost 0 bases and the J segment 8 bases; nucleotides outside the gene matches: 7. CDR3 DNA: TGTGCCAGCAGCTTAGCGCGCTGGACTAGCGGGAGCGATGAGCAGTTCTTC. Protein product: CASSLARWTSGSDEQFF.

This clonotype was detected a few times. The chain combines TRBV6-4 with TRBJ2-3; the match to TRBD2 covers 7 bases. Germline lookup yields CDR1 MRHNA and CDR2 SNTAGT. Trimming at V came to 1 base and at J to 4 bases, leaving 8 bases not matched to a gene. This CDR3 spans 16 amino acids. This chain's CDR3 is CASSDFIGGGPDTQYF. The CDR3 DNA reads TGTGCCAGCAGTGACTTTATTGGGGGAGGGCCAGATACGCAGTATTTT.

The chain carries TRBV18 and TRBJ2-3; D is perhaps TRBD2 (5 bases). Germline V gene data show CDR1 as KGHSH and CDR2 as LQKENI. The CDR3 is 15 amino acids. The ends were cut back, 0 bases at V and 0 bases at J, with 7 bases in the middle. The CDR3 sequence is CASSPPRASTDTQYF. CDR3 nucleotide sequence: TGTGCCAGCTCACCACCGCGGGCTAGCACAGATACGCAGTATTTT.

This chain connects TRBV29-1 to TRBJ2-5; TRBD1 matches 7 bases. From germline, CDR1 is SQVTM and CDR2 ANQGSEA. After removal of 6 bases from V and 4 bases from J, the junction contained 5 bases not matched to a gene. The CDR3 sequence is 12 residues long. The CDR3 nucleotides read TGCAGCGTACTCCGACAGGGAGAGACCCAGTACTTC. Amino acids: CSVLRQGETQYF. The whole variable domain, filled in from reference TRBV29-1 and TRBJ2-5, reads SAVISQKPSRDICQRGTSLTIQCQVDSQVTMMFWYRQQPGQSLTLIATANQGSEATYESGFVIDKFPISRPNLTFSTLTVSNMSPEDSSIYLCSVLRQGETQYFGPGTRLLVL.

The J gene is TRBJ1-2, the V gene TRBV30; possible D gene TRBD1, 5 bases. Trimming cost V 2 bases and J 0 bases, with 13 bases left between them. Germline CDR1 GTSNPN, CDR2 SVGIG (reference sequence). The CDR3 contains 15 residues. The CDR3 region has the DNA TGTGCCTGGAGTAAAGACAGTTTAGCTAACTATGGCTACACCTTC. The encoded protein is CAWSKDSLANYGYTF.

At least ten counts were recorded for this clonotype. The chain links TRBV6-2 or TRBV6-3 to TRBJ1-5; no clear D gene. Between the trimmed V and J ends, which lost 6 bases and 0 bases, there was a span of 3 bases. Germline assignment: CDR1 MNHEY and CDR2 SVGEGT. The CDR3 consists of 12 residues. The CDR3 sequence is CASRDSNQPQHF. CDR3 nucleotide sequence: TGTGCCAGCAGGGATAGCAATCAGCCCCAGCATTTT.